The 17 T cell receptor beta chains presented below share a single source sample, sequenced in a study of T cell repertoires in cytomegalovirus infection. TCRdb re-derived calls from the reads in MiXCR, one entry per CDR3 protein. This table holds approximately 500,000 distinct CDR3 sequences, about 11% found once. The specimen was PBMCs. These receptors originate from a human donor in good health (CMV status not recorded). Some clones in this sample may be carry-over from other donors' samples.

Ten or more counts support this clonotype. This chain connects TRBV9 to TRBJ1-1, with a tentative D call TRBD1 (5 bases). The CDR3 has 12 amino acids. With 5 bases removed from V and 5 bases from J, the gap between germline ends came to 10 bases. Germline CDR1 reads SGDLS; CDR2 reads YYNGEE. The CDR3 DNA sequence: TGTGCCAGCAGTTGGGACGGAACTGAAGCTTTCTTT. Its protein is CASSWDGTEAFF.

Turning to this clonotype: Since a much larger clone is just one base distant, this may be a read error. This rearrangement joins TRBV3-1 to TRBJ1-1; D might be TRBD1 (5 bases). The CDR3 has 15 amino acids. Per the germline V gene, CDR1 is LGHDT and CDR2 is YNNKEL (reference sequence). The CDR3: CSSSPRPRGTTEAFF. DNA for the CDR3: TGTTCCAGCAGCCCCAGACCAAGGGGTACCACTGAAGCTTTCTTT.

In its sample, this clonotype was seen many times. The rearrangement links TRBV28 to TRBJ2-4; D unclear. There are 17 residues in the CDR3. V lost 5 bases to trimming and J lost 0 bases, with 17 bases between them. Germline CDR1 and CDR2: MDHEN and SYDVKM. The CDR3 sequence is CASSPSVRRLAKNIQYF. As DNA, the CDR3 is TGTGCCAGCAGTCCTTCCGTGCGGCGACTAGCCAAAAACATTCAGTACTTC.

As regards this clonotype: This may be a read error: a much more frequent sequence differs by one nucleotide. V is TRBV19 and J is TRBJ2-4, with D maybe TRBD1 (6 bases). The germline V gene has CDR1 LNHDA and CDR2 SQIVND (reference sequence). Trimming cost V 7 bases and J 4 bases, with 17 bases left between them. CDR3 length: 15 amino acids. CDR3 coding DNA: TGTGCCAGTAACGCCCACAATAGGGGGAAAAACATTCAGTACTTC. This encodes CASNAHNRGKNIQYF.

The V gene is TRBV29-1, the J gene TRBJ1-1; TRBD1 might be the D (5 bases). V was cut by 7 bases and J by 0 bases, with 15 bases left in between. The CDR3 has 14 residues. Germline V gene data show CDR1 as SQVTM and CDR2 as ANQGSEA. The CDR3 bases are TGCAGCGCCCTGCGGGCGGACATGAACACTGAAGCTTTCTTT. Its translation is CSALRADMNTEAFF.

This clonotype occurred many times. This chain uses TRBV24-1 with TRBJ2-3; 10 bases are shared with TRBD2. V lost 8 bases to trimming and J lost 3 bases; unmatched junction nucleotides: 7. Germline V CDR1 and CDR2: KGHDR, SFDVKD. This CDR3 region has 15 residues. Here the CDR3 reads CATKGAGGPTDTQYF. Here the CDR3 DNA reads TGTGCCACCAAAGGAGCGGGAGGGCCGACAGATACGCAGTATTTT.

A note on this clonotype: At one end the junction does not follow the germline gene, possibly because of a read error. CDR3 amino acids: CASSSGGWEQETKYF. As DNA, the CDR3 is TGCGCCAGCAGCTCAGGGGGGTGGGAACAAGAGACCAAGTACTTC. This sequence joins TRBV5-1 and TRBJ2-5, with a possible D match to TRBD1 (7 bases). Per germline, CDR1 SGHRS and CDR2 YFSETQ. This CDR3 region has 15 residues.

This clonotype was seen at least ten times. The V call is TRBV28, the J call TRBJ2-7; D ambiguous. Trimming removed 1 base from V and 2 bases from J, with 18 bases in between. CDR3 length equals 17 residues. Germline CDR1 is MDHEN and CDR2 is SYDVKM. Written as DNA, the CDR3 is TGTGCCAGCAGTTTATACGGAGAGACCCTACCGGCCTACGAGCAGTACTTC. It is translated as CASSLYGETLPAYEQYF.

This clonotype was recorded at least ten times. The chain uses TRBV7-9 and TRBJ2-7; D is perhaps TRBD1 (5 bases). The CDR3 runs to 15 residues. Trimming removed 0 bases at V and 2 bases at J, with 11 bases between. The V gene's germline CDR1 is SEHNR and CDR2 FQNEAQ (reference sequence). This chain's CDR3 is CASSLAHRSPYEQYF. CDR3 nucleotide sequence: TGTGCCAGCAGCTTAGCTCACAGGAGCCCCTACGAGCAGTACTTC.

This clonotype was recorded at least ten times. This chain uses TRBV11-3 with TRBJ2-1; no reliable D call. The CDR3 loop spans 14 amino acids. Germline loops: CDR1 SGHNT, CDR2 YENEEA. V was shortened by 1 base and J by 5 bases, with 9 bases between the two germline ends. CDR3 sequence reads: CASSLGLANNEQFF. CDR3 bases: TGTGCCAGCAGCTTAGGATTAGCCAACAATGAGCAGTTCTTC.

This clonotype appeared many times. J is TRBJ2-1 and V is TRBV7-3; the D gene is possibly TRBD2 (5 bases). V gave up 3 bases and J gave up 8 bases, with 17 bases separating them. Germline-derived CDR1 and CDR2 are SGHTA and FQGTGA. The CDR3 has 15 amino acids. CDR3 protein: CASSFKGLRADEQFF. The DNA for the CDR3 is TGTGCCAGCAGCTTCAAAGGTCTGAGGGCAGATGAGCAGTTCTTC.

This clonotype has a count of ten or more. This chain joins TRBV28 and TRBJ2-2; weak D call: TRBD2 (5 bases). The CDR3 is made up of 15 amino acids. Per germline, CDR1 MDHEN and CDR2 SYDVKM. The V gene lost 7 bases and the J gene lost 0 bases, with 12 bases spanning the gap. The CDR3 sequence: CASTPGFSNTGELFF. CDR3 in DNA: TGTGCCAGCACCCCGGGGTTTTCGAACACCGGGGAGCTGTTTTTT.

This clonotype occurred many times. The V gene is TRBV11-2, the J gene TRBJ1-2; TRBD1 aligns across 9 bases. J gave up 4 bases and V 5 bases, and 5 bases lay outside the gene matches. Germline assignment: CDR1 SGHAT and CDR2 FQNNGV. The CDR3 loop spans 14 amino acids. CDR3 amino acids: CASSPGTGIYGYTF. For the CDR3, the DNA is TGTGCCAGCAGCCCAGGGACAGGGATCTATGGCTACACCTTC.

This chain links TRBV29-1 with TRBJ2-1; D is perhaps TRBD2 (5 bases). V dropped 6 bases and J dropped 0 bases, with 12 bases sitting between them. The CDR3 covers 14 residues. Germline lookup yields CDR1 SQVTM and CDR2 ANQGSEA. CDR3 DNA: TGCAGCGTCGGGGTCGGAAACTCCTACAATGAGCAGTTCTTC. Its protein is CSVGVGNSYNEQFF.

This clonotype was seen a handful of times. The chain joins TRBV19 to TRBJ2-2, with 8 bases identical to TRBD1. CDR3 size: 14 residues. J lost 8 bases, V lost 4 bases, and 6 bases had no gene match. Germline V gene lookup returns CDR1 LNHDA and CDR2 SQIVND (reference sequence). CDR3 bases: TGTGCCAGTAGTAGGGACAGGAGTCCTGGGGAGCTGTTTTTT. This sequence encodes CASSRDRSPGELFF.

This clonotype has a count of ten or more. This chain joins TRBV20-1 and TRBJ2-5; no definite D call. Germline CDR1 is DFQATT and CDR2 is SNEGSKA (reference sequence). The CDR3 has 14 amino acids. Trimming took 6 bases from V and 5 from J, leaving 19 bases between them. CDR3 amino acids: CSASLGQFGETQYF. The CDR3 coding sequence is TGCAGTGCATCCCTTGGCCAGTTCGGGGAGACCCAGTACTTC.

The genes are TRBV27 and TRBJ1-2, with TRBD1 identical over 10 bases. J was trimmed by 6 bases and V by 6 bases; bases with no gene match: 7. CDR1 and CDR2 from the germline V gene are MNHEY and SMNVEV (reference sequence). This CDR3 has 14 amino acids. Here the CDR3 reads CASRVTGQGDGYTF. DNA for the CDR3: TGTGCCAGCAGAGTCACCGGACAGGGGGATGGCTACACCTTC.